Sequencing of this T cell receptor (beta chain) was carried out in a study of CD8+ T cells in alopecia areata. Whole-study context: Administration of oral tofacitinib to treated patients was at 5 to 10 mg twice daily.

cDNA prepared by RNA extraction and subsequent reverse transcription served as the template for sequencing. Repertoires were generated with immunoSEQ multiplex PCR, while TCRdb's copy carries only in-frame clones and drops some. The sample holds fewer than 250,000 clones, around two fifths seen once. In this sample, this clone turned up a few times. What it binds is unknown. Looked up from germline, CDR1 is SEHNR and CDR2 is FQNEAQ (reference sequence). The CDR3 is 16 amino acids. The ends were cut back, 2 bases at V and 1 base at J, with 11 bases in the middle. Study-level findings and limits: Lesional tissue from the scalp (especially in alopecia totalis/universalis) showed higher clonality than normal scalp. Significant decreases in scalp clonality and expanded CD8+ clones followed tofacitinib treatment.

Treatment of the sample: oral pan-JAK inhibitor, 5-10 mg twice daily. Collection of lesional scalp punch biopsies and peripheral blood was performed in alopecia areata patients. This material consisted of CD4+ T cells sorted from blood, taken at approximately week 37, from a patient treated with tofacitinib. The rearrangement joins TRBV7-9 to TRBJ1-4; no clear D gene. The source is a human donor with alopecia areata. The CDR3 protein is CASSLFGPGTNEKLFF. CDR3 nucleotide sequence: TGTGCCAGCAGCTTATTCGGGCCGGGAACTAATGAAAAACTGTTTTTT.